This T cell receptor (beta chain) was observed in a study of regulatory T cells in long-lasting Graves disease. In germline, CDR1 is LNHDA, CDR2 SQIVND (reference sequence). The CDR3 covers 16 residues. V was cut by 7 bases and J by 3 bases, with 18 bases left in between. Arm-PCR of CDR3 regions and iRepertoire HTBI primers were the basis on which TCR beta libraries were built. TCRdb called the multiplex PCR reads again in MiXCR, with one record for every CDR3 protein. The table includes roughly 320,000 distinct CDR3 sequences, around 17% detected once. As for time point: newly diagnosed GD, antithyroid drugs for less than 3 months. From PBMCs, RNA was extracted and then used to make the TCR library. This clonotype was found a few times. These data also formed part of another study, on T cells in Graves' hyperthyroidism and ophthalmopathy. That study adds: Initially, a first-round RT-PCR of the TCR CDR3 employed the HTBI primer set.

The sequence was obtained from a man aged 40-49 years with Graves disease. The sequenced sample was peripheral blood mononuclear cells (PBMCs), obtained at new diagnosis, from a patient treated with antithyroid drugs. The chain combines TRBV19 with TRBJ1-4; no definite D call. CDR3 loop: CASTEGYALPNEKLFF. As DNA, the CDR3 is TGTGCCAGTACAGAGGGTTACGCATTACCTAATGAAAAACTGTTTTTT.